This T cell receptor (beta chain) comes out of a study of T cells in Graves' hyperthyroidism and ophthalmopathy. The germline V gene has CDR1 SGHTA and CDR2 FQGNSA. CDR3 length equals 14 residues. V lost 6 bases and J lost 2, with 14 bases in between. There were TCR beta CDR3 regions amplified from RNA transcripts. HTBI primers were used for first-round RT-PCR of the TCR CDR3. TCRdb used MiXCR to reprocess the multiplex PCR reads, holding one entry per CDR3 protein. The sample includes a few hundred thousand distinct CDR3 sequences, around a quarter seen only once; the top ten take less than 75%. This clonotype has a count of ten or more.

Sequencing was performed on blood. This chain uses TRBV7-2 with TRBJ2-7, with a weak D call TRBD1 (6 bases). This clonotype originated in a man aged 50 to 60 with Graves' hyperthyroidism. The CDR3 region has the DNA TGTGCCAGCAGTCCCTCCGACAGGCCCTACGAGCAGTACTTC. Encoded protein: CASSPSDRPYEQYF. Combining the CDR3 with reference TRBV7-2 and TRBJ2-7 gives the whole variable domain GAGVSQSPSNKVTEKGKDVELRCDPISGHTALYWYRQSLGQGLEFLIYFQGNSAPDKSGLPSDRFSAERTGGSVSTLTIQRTQQEDSAVYLCASSPSDRPYEQYFGPGTRLTVT.